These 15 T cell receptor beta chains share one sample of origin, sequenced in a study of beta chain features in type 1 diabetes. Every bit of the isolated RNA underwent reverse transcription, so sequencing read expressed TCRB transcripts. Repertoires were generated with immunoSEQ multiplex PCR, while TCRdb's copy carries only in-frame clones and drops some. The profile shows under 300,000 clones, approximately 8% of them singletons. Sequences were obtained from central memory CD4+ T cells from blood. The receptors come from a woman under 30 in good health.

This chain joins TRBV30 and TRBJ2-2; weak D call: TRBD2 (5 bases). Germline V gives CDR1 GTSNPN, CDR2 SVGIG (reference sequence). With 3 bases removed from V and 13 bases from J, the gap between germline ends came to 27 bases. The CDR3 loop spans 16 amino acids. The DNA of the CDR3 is TGTGCCTGGAGAGGGAAGGCAGTATTAACCGGGGTTTGGCTGTTTTTT. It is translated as CAWRGKAVLTGVWLFF.

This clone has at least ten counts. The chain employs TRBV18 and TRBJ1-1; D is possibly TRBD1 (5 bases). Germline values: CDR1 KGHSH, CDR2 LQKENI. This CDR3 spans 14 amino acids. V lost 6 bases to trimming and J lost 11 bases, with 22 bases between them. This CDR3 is CASSPGDGPFGAFF. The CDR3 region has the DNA TGTGCCAGCTCTCCGGGGGACGGGCCTTTTGGTGCTTTCTTT.

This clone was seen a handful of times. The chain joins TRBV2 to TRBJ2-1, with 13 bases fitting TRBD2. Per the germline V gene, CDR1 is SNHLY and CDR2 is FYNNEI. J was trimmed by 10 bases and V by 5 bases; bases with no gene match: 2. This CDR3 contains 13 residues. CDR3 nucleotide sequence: TGTGCCAGCAGTCGGACTAGCGGGAGCGAGCAGTTCTTC. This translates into CASSRTSGSEQFF.

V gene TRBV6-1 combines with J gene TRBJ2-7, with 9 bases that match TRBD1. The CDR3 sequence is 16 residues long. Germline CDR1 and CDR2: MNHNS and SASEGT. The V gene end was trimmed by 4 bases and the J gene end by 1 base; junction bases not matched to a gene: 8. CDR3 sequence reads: CASSVTGGHYSYEQYV. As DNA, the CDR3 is TGTGCCAGCAGTGTTACAGGGGGCCATTATTCCTACGAGCAGTACGTC.

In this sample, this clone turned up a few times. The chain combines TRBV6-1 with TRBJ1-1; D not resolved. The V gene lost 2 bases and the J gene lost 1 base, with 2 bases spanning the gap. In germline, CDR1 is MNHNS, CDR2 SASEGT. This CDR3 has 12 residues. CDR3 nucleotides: TGTGCCAGCAGTGAACGGAACACTGAAGCTTTCTTT. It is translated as CASSERNTEAFF.

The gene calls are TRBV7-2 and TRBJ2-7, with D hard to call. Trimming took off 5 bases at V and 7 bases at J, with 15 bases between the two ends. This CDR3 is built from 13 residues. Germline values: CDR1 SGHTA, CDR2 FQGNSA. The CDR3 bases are TGTGCCAGCAGCCTTAGATCTCCCCTGGAGCAGTACGTC. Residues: CASSLRSPLEQYV.

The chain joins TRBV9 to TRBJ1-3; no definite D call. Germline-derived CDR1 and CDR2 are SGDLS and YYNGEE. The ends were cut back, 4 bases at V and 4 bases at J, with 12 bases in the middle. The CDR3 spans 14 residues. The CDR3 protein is CASSPRVIGNTIYF. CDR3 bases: TGTGCCAGCAGCCCTAGGGTCATCGGAAACACCATATATTTT.

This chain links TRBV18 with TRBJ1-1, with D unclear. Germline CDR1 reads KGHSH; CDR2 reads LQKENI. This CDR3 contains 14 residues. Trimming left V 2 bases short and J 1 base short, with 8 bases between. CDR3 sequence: CASSPSQKNTEAFF. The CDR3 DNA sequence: TGTGCCAGCTCACCATCGCAGAAGAACACTGAAGCTTTCTTT.

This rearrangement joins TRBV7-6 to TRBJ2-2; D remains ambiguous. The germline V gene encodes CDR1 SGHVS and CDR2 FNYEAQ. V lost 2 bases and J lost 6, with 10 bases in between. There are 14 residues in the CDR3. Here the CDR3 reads CASSLTVQAGELFF. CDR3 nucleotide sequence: TGTGCCAGCAGCTTAACGGTCCAAGCCGGGGAGCTGTTTTTT.

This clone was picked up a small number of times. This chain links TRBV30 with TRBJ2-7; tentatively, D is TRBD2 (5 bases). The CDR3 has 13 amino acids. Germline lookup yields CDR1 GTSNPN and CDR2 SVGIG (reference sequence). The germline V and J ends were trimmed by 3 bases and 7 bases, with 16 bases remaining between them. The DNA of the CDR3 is TGTGCCTGGAGGGGAGACAACCCTCGGGAGCAGTACTTC. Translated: CAWRGDNPREQYF. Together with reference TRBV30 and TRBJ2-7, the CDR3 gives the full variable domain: SQTIHQWPATLVQPVGSPLSLECTVEGTSNPNLYWYRQAAGRGLQLLFYSVGIGQISSEVPQNLSASRPQDRQFILSSKKLLLSDSGFYLCAWRGDNPREQYFGPGTRLTVT.

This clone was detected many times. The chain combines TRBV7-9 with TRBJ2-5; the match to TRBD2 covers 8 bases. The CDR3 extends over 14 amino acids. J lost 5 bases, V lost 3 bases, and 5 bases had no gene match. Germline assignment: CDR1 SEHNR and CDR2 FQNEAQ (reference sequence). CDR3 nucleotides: TGTGCCAGCAGCTTTCCGAGCGGGAGCGAGACCCAGTACTTC. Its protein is CASSFPSGSETQYF.

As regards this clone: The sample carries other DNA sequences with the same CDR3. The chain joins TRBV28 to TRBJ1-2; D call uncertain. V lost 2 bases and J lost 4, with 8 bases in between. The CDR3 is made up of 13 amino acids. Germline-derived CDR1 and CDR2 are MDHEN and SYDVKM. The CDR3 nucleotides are TGTGCCAGCAGTTTAGGGCGGCTCTATGGCTACACCTTC. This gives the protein CASSLGRLYGYTF.

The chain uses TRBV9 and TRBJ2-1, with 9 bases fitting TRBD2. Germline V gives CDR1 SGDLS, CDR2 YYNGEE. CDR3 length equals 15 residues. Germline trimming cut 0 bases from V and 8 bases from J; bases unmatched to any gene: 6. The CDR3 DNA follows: TGTGCCAGCAGCGTAGTGGCGGGGGGGCCCCATGAGCAGTTCTTC. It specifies CASSVVAGGPHEQFF.

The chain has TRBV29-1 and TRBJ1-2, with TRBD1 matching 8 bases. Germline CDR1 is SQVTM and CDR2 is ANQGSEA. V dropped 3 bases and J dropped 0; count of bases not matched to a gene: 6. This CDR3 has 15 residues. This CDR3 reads CSVDVRTGTNYGYTF. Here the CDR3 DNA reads TGCAGCGTTGACGTCCGGACAGGGACTAACTATGGCTACACCTTC.

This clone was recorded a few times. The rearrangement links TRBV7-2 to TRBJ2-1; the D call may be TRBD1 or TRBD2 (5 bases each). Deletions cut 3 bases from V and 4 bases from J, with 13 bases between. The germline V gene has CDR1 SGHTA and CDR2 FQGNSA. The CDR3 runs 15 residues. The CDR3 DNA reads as TGTGCCAGCAGCTTCCCGGGACCCCCGTACAATGAGCAGTTCTTC. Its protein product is CASSFPGPPYNEQFF. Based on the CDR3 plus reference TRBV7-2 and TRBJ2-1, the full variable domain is GAGVSQSPSNKVTEKGKDVELRCDPISGHTALYWYRQSLGQGLEFLIYFQGNSAPDKSGLPSDRFSAERTGGSVSTLTIQRTQQEDSAVYLCASSFPGPPYNEQFFGPGTRLTVL.